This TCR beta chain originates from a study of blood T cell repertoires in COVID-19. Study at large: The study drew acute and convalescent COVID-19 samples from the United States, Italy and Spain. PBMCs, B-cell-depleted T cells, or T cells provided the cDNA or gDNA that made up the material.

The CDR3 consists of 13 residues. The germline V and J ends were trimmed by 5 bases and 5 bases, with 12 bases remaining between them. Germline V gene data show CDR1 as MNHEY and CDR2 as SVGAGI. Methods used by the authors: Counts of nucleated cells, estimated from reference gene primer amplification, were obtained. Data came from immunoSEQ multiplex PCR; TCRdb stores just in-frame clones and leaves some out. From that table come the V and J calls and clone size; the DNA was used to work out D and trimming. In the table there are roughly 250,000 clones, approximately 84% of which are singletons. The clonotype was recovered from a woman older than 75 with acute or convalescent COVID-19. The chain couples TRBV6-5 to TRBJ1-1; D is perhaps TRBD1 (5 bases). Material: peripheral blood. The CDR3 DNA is TGTGCCAGCAGTCTCCAGGGTGTAACTGAAGCTTTCTTT. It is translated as CASSLQGVTEAFF.